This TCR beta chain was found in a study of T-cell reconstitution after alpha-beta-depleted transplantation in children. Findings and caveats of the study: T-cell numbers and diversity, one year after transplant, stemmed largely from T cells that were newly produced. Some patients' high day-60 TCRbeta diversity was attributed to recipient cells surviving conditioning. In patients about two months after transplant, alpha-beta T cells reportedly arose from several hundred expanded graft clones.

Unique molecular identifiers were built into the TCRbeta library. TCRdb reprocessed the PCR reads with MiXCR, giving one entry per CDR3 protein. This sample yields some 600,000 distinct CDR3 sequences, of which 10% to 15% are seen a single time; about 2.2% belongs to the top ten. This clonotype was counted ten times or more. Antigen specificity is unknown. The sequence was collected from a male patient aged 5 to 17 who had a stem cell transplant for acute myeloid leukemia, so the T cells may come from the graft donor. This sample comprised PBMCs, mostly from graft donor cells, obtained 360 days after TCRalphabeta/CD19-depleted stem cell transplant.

The CDR3 spells CASGSPTPYEQYF. DNA of the CDR3: TGTGCCAGCGGGAGCCCAACCCCATACGAGCAGTACTTC. The V and J genes are TRBV6-6 and TRBJ2-7; maybe TRBD2 (5 bases). The CDR3 consists of 13 residues. Trimming shortened V by 8 bases and J by 4 bases, and 15 bases separated the two germline ends. CDR1 is MNHNY, CDR2 SVGAGI, per germline (reference sequence).